This T cell receptor beta chain is from a study of blood T cell repertoires in COVID-19. About the study: Samples taken during acute and convalescent COVID-19 were collected in the United States, Italy and Spain. Sources were T cells, B-cell-depleted T cells, or PBMCs; the material itself was cDNA or gDNA.

This clone was recorded a few times. Per the authors' pipeline: Estimation of nucleated cell counts was performed using reference gene primer amplification. TCRdb keeps only in-frame clones here, not all; method: immunoSEQ multiplex PCR. The V and J calls and the clone size are those of that table, but D and trimming were determined from the DNA. The sample yields some 230,000 clones, about nine tenths seen once. The length of the CDR3 is 16 residues. Losses at the gene ends were 5 bases for V and 4 bases for J; bases not matched to a gene: 13. Germline V gives CDR1 SGHTA, CDR2 FQGNSA. Input material: peripheral blood. The rearrangement joins TRBV7-2 to TRBJ1-2, with 7 positions matching TRBD1. The clonotype originates from a man aged 25 to 40 who had recovered from COVID-19. The CDR3 protein is CASSQNPGTEFYGYTF. For the CDR3, the DNA is TGTGCCAGCAGCCAAAACCCCGGGACAGAATTCTATGGCTACACCTTC.